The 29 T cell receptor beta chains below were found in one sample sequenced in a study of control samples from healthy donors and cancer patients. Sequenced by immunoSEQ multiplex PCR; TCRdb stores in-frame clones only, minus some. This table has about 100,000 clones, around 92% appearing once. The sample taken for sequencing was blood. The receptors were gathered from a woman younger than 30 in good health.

CDR3 region: CAWEGTNTGELFF. The CDR3 coding sequence is TGTGCCTGGGAGGGGACAAACACCGGGGAGCTGTTTTTT. V is TRBV30 and J is TRBJ2-2; perhaps TRBD1 as D (6 bases). Germline values: CDR1 GTSNPN, CDR2 SVGIG (reference sequence). The CDR3 spans 13 residues. Between the trimmed V and J ends, which lost 5 bases and 2 bases, there was a span of 9 bases.

CDR3 region: CASSLAQGFSGANVLTF. CDR3 in DNA: TGCGCCAGCAGCTTGGCTCAGGGATTCTCTGGGGCCAACGTCCTGACTTTC. The chain recombines TRBV5-1 with TRBJ2-6, with a weak D call TRBD1 (5 bases). The V end was cut by 0 bases, the J end by 0 bases, with 10 bases between. Germline V gene data show CDR1 as SGHRS and CDR2 as YFSETQ. This CDR3 region has 17 residues.

The CDR3 loop reads CASIPTRTSTDTQYF. CDR3 in DNA: TGTGCCAGCATTCCGACTAGGACCTCCACAGATACGCAGTATTTT. The gene calls are TRBV6-5 and TRBJ2-3; possible D gene TRBD2, 6 bases. This CDR3 has 15 amino acids. Per germline, CDR1 MNHEY and CDR2 SVGAGI. Deletions cut 7 bases from V and 2 bases from J, with 16 bases between.

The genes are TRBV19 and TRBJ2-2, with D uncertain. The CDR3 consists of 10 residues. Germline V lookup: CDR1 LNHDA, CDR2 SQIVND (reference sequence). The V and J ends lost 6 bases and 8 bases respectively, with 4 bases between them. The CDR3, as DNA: TGTGCCAGTAGAAGTGGGGAGCTGTTTTTT. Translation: CASRSGELFF.

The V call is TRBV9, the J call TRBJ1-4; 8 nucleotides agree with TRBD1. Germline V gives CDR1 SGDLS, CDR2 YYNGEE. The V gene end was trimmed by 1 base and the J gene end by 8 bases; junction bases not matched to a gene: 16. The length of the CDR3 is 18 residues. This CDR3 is CASSVTSGGASGSEKLFF. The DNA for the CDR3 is TGTGCCAGCAGCGTAACTTCAGGGGGCGCGTCTGGTTCGGAAAAACTGTTTTTT.

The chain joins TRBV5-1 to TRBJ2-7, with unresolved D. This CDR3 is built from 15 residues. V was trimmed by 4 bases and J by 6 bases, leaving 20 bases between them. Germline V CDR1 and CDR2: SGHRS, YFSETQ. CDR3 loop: CASSLNPTTRSEQYF. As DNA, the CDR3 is TGCGCCAGCAGCCTCAACCCGACCACTCGGTCCGAGCAGTACTTC.

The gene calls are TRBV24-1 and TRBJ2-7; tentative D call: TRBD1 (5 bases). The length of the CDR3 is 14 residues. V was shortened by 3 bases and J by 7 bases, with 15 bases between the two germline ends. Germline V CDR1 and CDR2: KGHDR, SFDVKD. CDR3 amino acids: CATSDHTPGQEQYF. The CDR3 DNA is TGTGCCACCAGTGATCACACCCCCGGACAAGAGCAGTACTTC.

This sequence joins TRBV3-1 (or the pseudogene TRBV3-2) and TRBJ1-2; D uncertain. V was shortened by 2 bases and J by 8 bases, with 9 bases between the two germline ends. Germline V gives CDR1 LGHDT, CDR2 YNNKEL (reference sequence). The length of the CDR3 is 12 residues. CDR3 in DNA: TGTGCCAGCAGCCAAAGACAAGGCGGCTACACCTTC. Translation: CASSQRQGGYTF.

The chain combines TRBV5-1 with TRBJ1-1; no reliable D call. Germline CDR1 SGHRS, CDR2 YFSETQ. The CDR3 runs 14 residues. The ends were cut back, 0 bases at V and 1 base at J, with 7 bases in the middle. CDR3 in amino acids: CASSLGVSNTEAFF. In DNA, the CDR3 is TGCGCCAGCAGCTTGGGGGTCTCGAACACTGAAGCTTTCTTT.

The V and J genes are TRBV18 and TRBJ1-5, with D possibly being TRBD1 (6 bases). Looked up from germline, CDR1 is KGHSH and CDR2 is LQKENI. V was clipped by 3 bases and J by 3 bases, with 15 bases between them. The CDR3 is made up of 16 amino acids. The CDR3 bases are TGTGCCAGCTCACCTCTCCCAGGGGACGTCAATCAGCCCCAGCATTTT. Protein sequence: CASSPLPGDVNQPQHF. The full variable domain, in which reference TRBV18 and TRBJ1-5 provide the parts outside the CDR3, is NAGVMQNPRHLVRRRGQEARLRCSPMKGHSHVYWYRQLPEEGLKFMVYLQKENIIDESGMPKERFSAEFPKEGPSILRIQQVVRGDSAAYFCASSPLPGDVNQPQHFGDGTRLSIL.

The CDR3 region is CATSDFSLAGGRDEQFF. As DNA, the CDR3 is TGTGCCACCAGTGATTTTTCCCTAGCGGGGGGTCGTGATGAGCAGTTCTTC. The chain recombines TRBV24-1 with TRBJ2-1, with 11 bases lining up with TRBD2. Germline CDR1 is KGHDR and CDR2 is SFDVKD. Germline trimming cut 1 base from V and 8 bases from J; bases unmatched to any gene: 9. This CDR3 contains 17 residues.

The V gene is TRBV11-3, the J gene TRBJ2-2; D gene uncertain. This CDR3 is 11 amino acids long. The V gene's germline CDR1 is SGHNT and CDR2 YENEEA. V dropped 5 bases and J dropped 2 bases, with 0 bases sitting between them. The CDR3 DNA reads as TGTGCCAGCAGCAACACCGGGGAGCTGTTTTTT. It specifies CASSNTGELFF.

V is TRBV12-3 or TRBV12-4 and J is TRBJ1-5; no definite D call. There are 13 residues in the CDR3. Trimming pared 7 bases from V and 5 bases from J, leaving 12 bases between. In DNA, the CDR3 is TGTGCCAGCAACCGCTCGAACGATCAGCCCCAGCATTTT. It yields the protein CASNRSNDQPQHF.

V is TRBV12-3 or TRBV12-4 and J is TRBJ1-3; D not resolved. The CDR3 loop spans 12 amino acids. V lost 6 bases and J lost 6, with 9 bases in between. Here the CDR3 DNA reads TGTGCCAGCAGCCTAAGCAAAAACACCATATATTTT. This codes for CASSLSKNTIYF.

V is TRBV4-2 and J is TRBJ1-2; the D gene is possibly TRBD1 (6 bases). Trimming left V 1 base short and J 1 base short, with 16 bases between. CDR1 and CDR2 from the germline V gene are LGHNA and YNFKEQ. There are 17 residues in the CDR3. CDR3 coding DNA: TGTGCCAGCAGCCAAGCCCCAGGGGCCGCAGATAACTATGGCTACACCTTC. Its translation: CASSQAPGAADNYGYTF.

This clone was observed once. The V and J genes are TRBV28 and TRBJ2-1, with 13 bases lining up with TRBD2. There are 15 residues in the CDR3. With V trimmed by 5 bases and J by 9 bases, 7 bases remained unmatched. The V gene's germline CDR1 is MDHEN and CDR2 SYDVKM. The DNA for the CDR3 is TGTGCCAGCAGTCCGCAACTAGCGGGGGGGCGTGAGCAGTTCTTC. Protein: CASSPQLAGGREQFF. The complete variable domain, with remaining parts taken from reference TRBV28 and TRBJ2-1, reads DVKVTQSSRYLVKRTGEKVFLECVQDMDHENMFWYRQDPGLGLRLIYFSYDVKMKEKGDIPEGYSVSREKKERFSLILESASTNQTSMYLCASSPQLAGGREQFFGPGTRLTVL.

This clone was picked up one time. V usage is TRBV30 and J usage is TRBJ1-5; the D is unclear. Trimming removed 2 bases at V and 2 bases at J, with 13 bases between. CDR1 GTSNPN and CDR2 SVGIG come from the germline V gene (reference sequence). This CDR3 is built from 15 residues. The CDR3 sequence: CAWSRSGRRNQPQHF. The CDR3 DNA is TGTGCCTGGAGTCGTTCGGGTAGGCGCAATCAGCCCCAGCATTTT. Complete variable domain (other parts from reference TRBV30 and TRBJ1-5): SQTIHQWPATLVQPVGSPLSLECTVEGTSNPNLYWYRQAAGRGLQLLFYSVGIGQISSEVPQNLSASRPQDRQFILSSKKLLLSDSGFYLCAWSRSGRRNQPQHFGDGTRLSIL.

CDR3 in DNA: TGTGCCAGCAGCCGAAGCGGGGCAGCAAACACCATATATTTT. Protein: CASSRSGAANTIYF. The chain joins TRBV14 to TRBJ1-3; D might be TRBD1 (5 bases). This CDR3 comprises 14 residues. Germline V CDR1 and CDR2: SGHDN, FVKESK. The V gene lost 4 bases and the J gene lost 6 bases, with 13 bases spanning the gap. The whole variable domain, filled in from reference TRBV14 and TRBJ1-3, reads EAGVTQFPSHSVIEKGQTVTLRCDPISGHDNLYWYRRVMGKEIKFLLHFVKESKQDESGMPNNRFLAERTGGTYSTLKVQPAELEDSGVYFCASSRSGAANTIYFGEGSWLTVV.

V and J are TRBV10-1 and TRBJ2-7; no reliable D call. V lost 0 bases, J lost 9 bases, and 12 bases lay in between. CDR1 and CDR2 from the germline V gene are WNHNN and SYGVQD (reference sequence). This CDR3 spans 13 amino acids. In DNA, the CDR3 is TGCGCCAGCAGTGAGTCGATACGGGTTGGGCAGTACTTC. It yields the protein CASSESIRVGQYF.

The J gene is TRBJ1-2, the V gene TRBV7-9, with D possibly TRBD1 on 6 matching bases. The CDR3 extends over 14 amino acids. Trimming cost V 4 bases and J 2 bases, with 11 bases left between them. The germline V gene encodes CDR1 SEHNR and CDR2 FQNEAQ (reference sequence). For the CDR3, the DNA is TGTGCCAGCAGCTCCGGACAGCTGAACTATGGCTACACCTTC. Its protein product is CASSSGQLNYGYTF.

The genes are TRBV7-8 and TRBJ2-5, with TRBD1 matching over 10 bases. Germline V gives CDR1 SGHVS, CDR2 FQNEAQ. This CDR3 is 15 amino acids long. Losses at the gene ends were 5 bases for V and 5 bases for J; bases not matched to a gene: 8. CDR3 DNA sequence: TGTGCCAGCAGCCCGCGACAGGGGGCGGTGGAGACCCAGTACTTC. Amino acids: CASSPRQGAVETQYF.

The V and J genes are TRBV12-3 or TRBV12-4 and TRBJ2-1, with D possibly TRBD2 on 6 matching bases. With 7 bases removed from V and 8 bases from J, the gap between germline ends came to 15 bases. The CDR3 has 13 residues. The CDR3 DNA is TGTGCCAGCACCCGGAGGGCCGGGTATGAGCAGTTCTTC. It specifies CASTRRAGYEQFF.

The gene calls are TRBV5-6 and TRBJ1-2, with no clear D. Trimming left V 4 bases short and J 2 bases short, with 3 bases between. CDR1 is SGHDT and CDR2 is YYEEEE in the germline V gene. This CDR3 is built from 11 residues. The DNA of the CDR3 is TGTGCCAGCAGCAACAACTATGGCTACACCTTC. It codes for CASSNNYGYTF. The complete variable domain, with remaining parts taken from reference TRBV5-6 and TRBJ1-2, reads DAGVTQSPTHLIKTRGQQVTLRCSPKSGHDTVSWYQQALGQGPQFIFQYYEEEERQRGNFPDRFSGHQFPNYSSELNVNALLLGDSALYLCASSNNYGYTFGSGTRLTVV.

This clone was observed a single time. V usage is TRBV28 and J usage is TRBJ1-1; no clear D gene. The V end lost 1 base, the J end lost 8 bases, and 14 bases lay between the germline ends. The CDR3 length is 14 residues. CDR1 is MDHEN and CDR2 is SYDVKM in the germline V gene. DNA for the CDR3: TGTGCCAGCAGTTTATCCCCTACGACTTGGGAAGCTTTCTTT. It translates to CASSLSPTTWEAFF.

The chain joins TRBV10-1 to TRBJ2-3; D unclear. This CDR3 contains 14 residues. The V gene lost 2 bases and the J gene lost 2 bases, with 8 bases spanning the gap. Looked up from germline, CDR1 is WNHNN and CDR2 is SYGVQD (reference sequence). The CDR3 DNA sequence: TGCGCCAGCAGTGAGGCCGGCGACACAGATACGCAGTATTTT. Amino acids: CASSEAGDTDTQYF.

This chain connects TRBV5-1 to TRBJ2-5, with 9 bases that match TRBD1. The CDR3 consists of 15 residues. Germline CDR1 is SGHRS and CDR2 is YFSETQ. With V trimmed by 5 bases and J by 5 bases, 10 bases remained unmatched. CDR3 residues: CASRSDGTGIETQYF. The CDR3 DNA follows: TGCGCCAGCAGGTCTGACGGGACAGGGATTGAGACCCAGTACTTC.

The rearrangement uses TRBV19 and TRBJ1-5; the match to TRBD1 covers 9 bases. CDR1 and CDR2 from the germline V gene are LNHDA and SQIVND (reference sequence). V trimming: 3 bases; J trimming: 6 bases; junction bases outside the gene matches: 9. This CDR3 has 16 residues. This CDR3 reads CASSILQGQGSQPQHF. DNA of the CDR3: TGTGCCAGTAGTATCTTACAGGGACAGGGTAGTCAGCCCCAGCATTTT.

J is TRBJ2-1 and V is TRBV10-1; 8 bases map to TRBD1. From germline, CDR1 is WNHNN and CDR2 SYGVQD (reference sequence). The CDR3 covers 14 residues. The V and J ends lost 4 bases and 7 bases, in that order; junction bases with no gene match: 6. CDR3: CASSGTGGSNEQFF. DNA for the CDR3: TGCGCCAGCAGTGGAACAGGGGGATCGAATGAGCAGTTCTTC.

CDR3 sequence: CASSVVTGSRTDTQYF. CDR3 nucleotide sequence: TGTGCCAGCAGCGTAGTAACGGGATCCCGCACAGATACGCAGTATTTT. The chain has TRBV9 and TRBJ2-3; D may be TRBD2 (5 bases). Deletions cut 0 bases from V and 1 base from J, with 12 bases between. Per the germline V gene, CDR1 is SGDLS and CDR2 is YYNGEE. This CDR3 has 16 amino acids.